The 18 T cell receptor beta chains reported below all come from one sample, sequenced in a study of early T cells in non-severe SARS-CoV-2 infection. TCRdb re-derived calls from the 5' RACE reads in MiXCR, one entry per CDR3 protein. The table includes approximately 20,000 distinct CDR3 sequences, approximately 4.1% detected once. The specimen sequenced was whole blood. These receptor sequences come from an adult who was a healthcare worker with PCR-confirmed SARS-CoV-2 infection or an uninfected control (not recorded which).

This clonotype was counted ten times or more. This sequence joins TRBV5-1 and TRBJ1-1; perhaps TRBD1 as D (6 bases). There are 14 residues in the CDR3. V was cut by 0 bases and J by 1 base, with 7 bases left in between. The germline CDR1 and CDR2 sequences are SGHRS and YFSETQ. DNA for the CDR3: TGCGCCAGCAGCTTGGGACAGGAGAACACTGAAGCTTTCTTT. It translates to CASSLGQENTEAFF.

In the case of this clonotype: An end of the junction differs from the germline gene, which may be a read error. This sequence joins TRBV24-1 and TRBJ2-2; D gene uncertain. This CDR3 has 15 amino acids. Per the germline V gene, CDR1 is KGHDR and CDR2 is SFDVKD. The CDR3 DNA reads as TGTACCACCAGTGCTACGGAATCCGACACCGGGGAGCTGTTTTTT. This encodes CTTSATESDTGELFF.

This clonotype was recorded many times. The rearrangement links TRBV29-1 to TRBJ1-1; D not certain. Germline CDR1 and CDR2: SQVTM and ANQGSEA. With 0 bases removed from V and 11 bases from J, the gap between germline ends came to 10 bases. CDR3 size: 11 residues. The chain's CDR3 is CSVEDDKSAFF. The CDR3 nucleotides read TGCAGCGTTGAAGATGACAAATCGGCTTTCTTT.

This clonotype was observed many times. The chain has TRBV28 and TRBJ1-5; D remains ambiguous. The CDR3 loop spans 11 amino acids. The V end lost 6 bases, the J end lost 4 bases, and 4 bases lay between the germline ends. CDR1 is MDHEN and CDR2 is SYDVKM in the germline V gene. The DNA of the CDR3 is TGTGCCAGCAGCCATAATCAGCCCCAGCATTTT. It is translated as CASSHNQPQHF.

This chain links TRBV6-1 with TRBJ2-5; 8 bases are shared with TRBD2. The CDR3 is 16 amino acids. CDR1 is MNHNS and CDR2 is SASEGT in the germline V gene. J lost 5 bases, V lost 3 bases, and 11 bases had no gene match. CDR3 region: CASSDPPVAGRETQYF. In nucleotides, the CDR3 is TGTGCCAGCAGTGATCCCCCGGTAGCGGGGAGGGAGACCCAGTACTTC.

This clonotype was picked up many times. The rearrangement uses TRBV20-1 and TRBJ1-4; the D is unclear. This CDR3 spans 13 amino acids. V was pared by 6 bases and J by 3 bases, with 11 bases between. The germline V gene has CDR1 DFQATT and CDR2 SNEGSKA (reference sequence). This CDR3 is CSAEGEANEKLFF. CDR3 sequence (DNA): TGCAGTGCAGAGGGTGAGGCTAATGAAAAACTGTTTTTT.

In its sample, this clonotype ranks as medium-sized (0.01 to 0.1%). J is TRBJ2-5 and V is TRBV14, with 7 bases lining up with TRBD2. The CDR3 is 15 amino acids. The germline gives CDR1 SGHDN, CDR2 FVKESK. The junction had 6 bases not matched to a gene; V was cut back by 4 bases and J by 1 base. The CDR3 reads CASSPWEGRQETQYF. The CDR3 DNA is TGTGCCAGCAGCCCCTGGGAGGGCCGCCAAGAGACCCAGTACTTC. Full variable domain (remainder filled in from reference TRBV14 and TRBJ2-5): EAGVTQFPSHSVIEKGQTVTLRCDPISGHDNLYWYRRVMGKEIKFLLHFVKESKQDESGMPNNRFLAERTGGTYSTLKVQPAELEDSGVYFCASSPWEGRQETQYFGPGTRLLVL.

This clonotype occurred many times. The rearrangement links TRBV7-2 to TRBJ2-7; D unclear. CDR3 size: 15 residues. Between the trimmed V and J ends, which lost 0 bases and 2 bases, there was a span of 11 bases. Germline V lookup: CDR1 SGHTA, CDR2 FQGNSA. The CDR3 region has the DNA TGTGCCAGCAGCTTAGCATCCGTGGGGACCTACGAGCAGTACTTC. Protein product: CASSLASVGTYEQYF. The entire variable domain, with the rest obtained from reference TRBV7-2 and TRBJ2-7, is as follows: GAGVSQSPSNKVTEKGKDVELRCDPISGHTALYWYRQSLGQGLEFLIYFQGNSAPDKSGLPSDRFSAERTGGSVSTLTIQRTQQEDSAVYLCASSLASVGTYEQYFGPGTRLTVT.

This clonotype was counted between two and nine times. The chain uses TRBV6-1 and TRBJ1-2; D unresolved. V lost 6 bases, J lost 4 bases, and 15 bases lay in between. Germline assignment: CDR1 MNHNS and CDR2 SASEGT. The CDR3 covers 14 residues. This CDR3 is CASSQSPDIYGYTF. The CDR3 DNA follows: TGTGCCAGCAGCCAGTCACCCGACATCTATGGCTACACCTTC.

There are many counts of this clonotype. This chain joins TRBV7-9 and TRBJ2-5; possible D gene TRBD1, 6 bases. This CDR3 is 15 amino acids long. Germline CDR1 and CDR2: SEHNR and FQNEAQ (reference sequence). Trimming took 1 base from V and 5 from J, leaving 14 bases between them. The DNA for the CDR3 is TGTGCCAGCAGCTTAGGGGCAGGGGTTTCTGAGACCCAGTACTTC. This gives the protein CASSLGAGVSETQYF.

This clonotype showed up many times. The chain is built from TRBV6-4 and TRBJ1-1; D unresolved. CDR3 size: 13 residues. Trimming pared 3 bases from V and 4 bases from J, leaving 9 bases between. CDR1 and CDR2 (germline): MRHNA, SNTAGT. The CDR3 DNA reads as TGTGCCAGCAGTGAGACGCGGGGCACTGAAGCTTTCTTT. This encodes CASSETRGTEAFF.

This clonotype has a count of ten or more. The chain combines TRBV4-1 with TRBJ2-5, with unresolved D. CDR3 size: 15 residues. Trimming removed 0 bases from V and 5 bases from J, with 13 bases in between. CDR1 is MGHRA and CDR2 is YSYEKL in the germline V gene. CDR3 residues: CASSQDQFRWETQYF. DNA of the CDR3: TGCGCCAGCAGCCAAGATCAATTTCGGTGGGAGACCCAGTACTTC.

This clonotype appeared many times. The chain recombines TRBV12-3 or TRBV12-4 with TRBJ1-4, with 9 positions matching TRBD1. This CDR3 is built from 15 residues. V was clipped by 5 bases and J by 4 bases; unmatched bases: 5. The CDR3 DNA is TGTGCCAGCAGTCAGGACAGGGGCTTTAATGAAAAACTGTTTTTT. This encodes CASSQDRGFNEKLFF.

This clonotype was counted many times. This chain joins TRBV7-3 and TRBJ2-3; D is undetermined. Germline V CDR1 and CDR2: SGHTA, FQGTGA. The V end lost 5 bases, the J end lost 2 bases, and 14 bases lay between the germline ends. The CDR3 length is 15 residues. The CDR3 protein is CASSPGRSLTDTQYF. The CDR3 bases are TGTGCCAGCAGCCCAGGACGGAGCCTCACAGATACGCAGTATTTT.

This clonotype has just a few counts. CDR3 sequence (DNA): TGTGCCAGTAGTGGCAGGGAGCCGTACAATGAGCAGTTCTTC. This encodes CASSGREPYNEQFF. J is TRBJ2-1 and V is TRBV19; D is possibly TRBD1 or TRBD2 (5 bases each). Germline CDR1 and CDR2: LNHDA and SQIVND (reference sequence). Trimming took 5 bases from V and 4 from J, leaving 12 bases between them. The CDR3 has 14 amino acids.

This clonotype has only one observation. V is TRBV6-5 and J is TRBJ2-7; 8 bases are shared with TRBD1. This CDR3 contains 15 residues. The J segment lost 2 bases and the V segment lost 4 bases, leaving 7 bases of the junction unmatched. Germline CDR1 and CDR2: MNHEY and SVGAGI. The CDR3 nucleotides are TGTGCCAGCAGTTTTGGGACAGGCCCTGCCTACGAGCAGTACTTC. Amino acid sequence: CASSFGTGPAYEQYF.

This clonotype was counted ten times or more. The rearrangement joins TRBV7-8 to TRBJ2-7; D gene uncertain. Germline CDR1 reads SGHVS; CDR2 reads FQNEAQ. V was cut by 0 bases and J by 6 bases, with 9 bases left in between. The CDR3 covers 13 residues. This CDR3 is CASSLAGYSEQYF. CDR3 coding DNA: TGTGCCAGCAGCTTAGCGGGATATAGCGAGCAGTACTTC.

This clonotype was counted ten times or more. The CDR3 loop is CASSFSGDGNQPQHF. The CDR3 nucleotides are TGTGCCAGCAGTTTCTCGGGGGACGGCAATCAGCCCCAGCATTTT. The chain uses TRBV12-3 or TRBV12-4 and TRBJ1-5, with a tentative D call TRBD1 (5 bases). The ends were cut back, 3 bases at V and 2 bases at J, with 11 bases in the middle. This CDR3 comprises 15 residues.